This T cell receptor (beta chain) originates from a study of regulatory T cells in long-lasting Graves disease. In its sample, this clonotype was seen many times. This CDR3 spans 16 amino acids. With V trimmed by 5 bases and J by 4 bases, 5 bases remained unmatched. Assembly of TCR beta libraries relied on iRepertoire HTBI primers together with Arm-PCR of CDR3 regions. Using its own MiXCR run on the multiplex PCR reads, TCRdb lists one record per CDR3 protein. This sample yields approximately 470,000 distinct CDR3 sequences, of which about 16% are seen a single time; 9% to 15% belongs to the top ten. Described time point: newly diagnosed GD, antithyroid drugs for less than 3 months. Generation of the TCR library employed RNA extracted from PBMCs. These data also formed part of another study, on T cells in Graves' hyperthyroidism and ophthalmopathy. This second report adds: Through a model of 13 V-J features, ophthalmopathy was separated from stable hyperthyroidism.

The TCR sequence derives from a man aged 35-49 years with Graves disease. This rearrangement joins TRBV12-3 or TRBV12-4 to TRBJ2-3, with 14 bases fitting TRBD2. Specimen: peripheral blood mononuclear cells (PBMCs), collected at new diagnosis, from a patient treated with antithyroid drugs. The CDR3 loop is CASSKQGLAGADTQYF. For the CDR3, the DNA is TGTGCCAGCAGTAAACAGGGACTAGCGGGAGCAGATACGCAGTATTTT.